This T cell receptor (beta chain) was captured by sequencing in a study of T cell repertoires in cytomegalovirus infection (dated by TCRdb to the late 2010s). About the investigation overall: Donor HLA type was relevant to the analysis, as public TCR beta signatures indicated carriage of CMV infection together with the matching HLA type.

Concerning this clonotype itself: The antigen this receptor binds is unknown. No much larger clonotype is one base removed from it; base qualities were not supplied.

According to the germline V gene, CDR1 reads MNHEY and CDR2 reads SVGAGI. Inclusive of the bounding cysteine and phenylalanine, the CDR3 is 11 residues long. Left in the record is the CDR3 DNA by itself, 33 bases read in frame from the first base. V and J are truncated by 10 bases and 4 bases respectively, leaving an intervening sequence of 10 bases. The investigation overall reported the following: In both this cohort and an independent roughly 350-donor cohort, the cumulative frequency of public TCR beta family members distinguished carriers of CMV infection plus the relevant HLA type. In the ex vivo response, HLA-C-restricted CMV-specific TCR beta clonotypes were dominant, and in two of eight donors the single most frequent clonotype came from this HLA-C-restricted group.

Sequenced on an Illumina HiSeq 1500. The public sequencing data were trimmed at Q25 with fastp and processed into clonotypes with MiXCR by TCRdb, which kept only in-frame beta chains. When rows share a CDR3 protein, they turn into one entry using the most common DNA and genes. For this sample there are some 250,000 distinct CDR3 sequences; approximately 9.1% appear just once. The ten largest clones add up to about 15% of the sample. The sample taken for sequencing was PBMCs. The receptor comes from a human donor in good health (CMV status not recorded). Some clones in this sample may be carry-over from other donors' samples. Recombination connected TRBV6-5 to TRBJ1-1, and TRBD1 may be the D gene, going by 5 matching bases. The DNA sequence is given as TGTGCCACCCGCAGGGTCACTGAAGCTTTCTTT. Its protein product is CATRRVTEAFF.